The source of this TCR beta chain is a study of control samples from healthy donors and cancer patients. The length of the CDR3 is 15 residues. J was trimmed by 6 bases and V by 1 base; bases with no gene match: 2. Germline V gene lookup returns CDR1 SEHNR and CDR2 FQNEAQ (reference sequence). The sample holds a few counts of this clone. Data came from immunoSEQ multiplex PCR; TCRdb stores just in-frame clones and leaves some out. The data show about 150,000 clones, over 85% seen once. This TCR derives from a man in his late teens or twenties in good health. This sequence joins TRBV7-9 and TRBJ1-6, with 8 bases matching TRBD1. The sample was blood. The CDR3 spells CASSLGTGPNSPLHF. CDR3 sequence (DNA): TGTGCCAGCAGCTTAGGGACAGGGCCTAATTCACCCCTCCACTTT.